This TCR beta chain was identified during a study of response to subunit inactivated influenza vaccine. Overall study findings and caveats: New T cells are recruited in small numbers by each seasonal influenza vaccination, according to the authors' suggestion.

This CDR3 contains 19 residues. The germline V gene has CDR1 DFQATT and CDR2 SNEGSKA (reference sequence). Of note for this clonotype: Its specificity is unknown. One end of the junction is discordant with germline, which a read error may explain.

TCRdb used MiXCR to reprocess the RT-PCR reads, holding one entry per CDR3 protein. The sample has more than 700,000 distinct CDR3 sequences, less than 25% seen once. This TCR derives from a man over 45 who received an inactivated influenza vaccine. The input for sequencing was PBMCs from blood, taken roughly 5 days after vaccination. The chain carries TRBV20-1 and TRBJ2-5, with 9 bases aligning to TRBD2. The CDR3 region is CSARDLPRRGGTSQGTQYF. The CDR3 region has the DNA TGCAGTGCTAGAGATCTGCCCCGGCGGGGGGGGACTTCCCAAGGGACCCAGTACTTC.